A selection of T cell receptor beta chains follows, all from one sample in a study of human T cells and chemical hapten exposure. Each CDR3 protein is one row after TCRdb ran MiXCR on the RACE reads. Among roughly 380,000 distinct CDR3 sequences, 4.5% to 5.5% were seen once, and the ten largest hold 2.5% to 3%. The sample was whole blood, taken in connection with sensitization to the hapten diphenylcyclopropenone (DPC). The receptors shown here come from a woman aged 50 to 60 with alopecia areata. Some clones in this sample may be carry-over from other donors' samples. Each CDR3 is given with its conserved first and last residue. A D gene is named only where the DNA matches it firmly. The listing skips clone size in some rows; elsewhere it reads once, few, many or a size class.

size: many; V: TRBV20-1; D: NA; J: TRBJ1-1; CDR3: CSAGKGAEAFF; DNA: TGCAGTGCAGGGAAGGGTGCTGAAGCTTTCTTT
size: many; V: TRBV27; D: NA; J: TRBJ2-2; CDR3: CASSLSGVHTGELFF; DNA: TGTGCCAGCAGTTTATCAGGGGTTCACACCGGGGAGCTGTTTTTT
size: many; V: TRBV29-1; D: TRBD2; J: TRBJ2-1; CDR3: CSLAGGSYNEQFF; DNA: TGCAGCTTAGCGGGAGGGTCCTACAATGAGCAGTTCTTC
size: NA; V: TRBV25-1; D: NA; J: TRBJ2-3; CDR3: CASSEIGVADTQYF; DNA: TGTGCCAGCAGTGAAATAGGGGTGGCAGATACGCAGTATTTT
size: many; V: TRBV18; D: NA; J: TRBJ2-1; CDR3: CASPRPDRNSGEQFF; DNA: TGTGCCAGCCCCCGTCCCGACAGGAATTCTGGTGAGCAGTTCTTC
size: few; V: TRBV27; D: NA; J: TRBJ2-7; CDR3: CASSLGPEAYEQYF; DNA: TGTGCCAGCAGTTTAGGCCCAGAGGCCTACGAGCAGTACTTC
size: many; V: TRBV6-5; D: TRBD2; J: TRBJ2-1; CDR3: CASSPSTGGRNEQFF; DNA: TGTGCCAGCAGCCCTTCCACGGGAGGCCGGAATGAGCAGTTCTTC
size: NA; V: TRBV7-2; D: TRBD2; J: TRBJ2-7; CDR3: CASSLAEWERGSLYYEQYF; DNA: TGTGCCAGCAGCTTAGCGGAGTGGGAGCGGGGGAGTCTTTACTACGAGCAGTACTTC
size: many; V: TRBV4-2; D: NA; J: TRBJ1-5; CDR3: CASSQDSSRDQPQHF; DNA: TGTGCCAGCAGCCAAGACAGTTCTCGAGATCAGCCCCAGCATTTT
size: few; V: TRBV20-1; D: TRBD2; J: TRBJ2-5; CDR3: CSASSVAGRQETQYF; DNA: TGCAGTGCTAGCTCCGTAGCGGGAAGACAAGAGACCCAGTACTTC